This T cell receptor beta chain was found in a study of blood T cells in healthy people across ages (dated by TCRdb to 2015 to 2017). Describing the broader study: In model experiments, template switching captured about one uniquely barcoded TCR beta cDNA molecule for every two T cells. To track age-related changes in TCR beta repertoire diversity, the study relied on deep sequencing normalized with unique cDNA molecular identifiers. The donors were split into four age groups: young (average around 15 years), middle-aged (around 37), aged (more than 55) and long-lived (approximately 89). Donors of different ages were randomly distributed across sequencing lanes to avoid experimental bias. The study analyzed two additional independent replicas of 1 million unique cDNA reads from the same blood draw for two donors, one aged 18 to 30 and one aged 80 or older. What the study reported, not specific to this receptor: Compared with the aged group, the long-lived group had more naive CD4+ T cells, fewer expanded clones and increased TCR diversity, suggesting age selection. Observed TCR beta diversity per million T cells fell roughly linearly with age, and a significant reduction was already apparent by age roughly 40. Because profiling used bulk unsorted PBMCs, naive and antigen-experienced compartments could not be compared conclusively. Because donor CMV infection status was unknown, age-related changes in expanded clonotypes were potentially confounded. Total diversity estimates from one million sequenced T cells were considered lower bounds and underestimates. A strong correlation was found between observed TCR beta diversity and the percentage of naive T cells measured by flow cytometry.

CDR1 and CDR2, looked up from the germline V gene, are MDHEN and SYDVKM. Spanning cysteine to phenylalanine, the CDR3 consists of 14 amino acids. Just CDR3 DNA is preserved here, 42 bases in frame from base 1. Unmatched junction bases come to 6, with V trimmed by 7 bases and J by 3 bases. The donors were roughly 39 Caucasian individuals from Russia, aged about 6 to 100 years, who were systemically healthy. Each donor gave 8 to 10 milliliters of peripheral blood, collected into EDTA-treated Vacutainer tubes. Ficoll-Paque density-gradient centrifugation was used to isolate PBMCs, with at least 6.5 million per sample. Total RNA was extracted from PBMCs with Trizol reagent, with at least 6 micrograms obtained per sample. The percentages of naive CD45RAhigh/CD27high T cells were determined by flow cytometry on a PBMC aliquot from every donor. This clonotype was seen a handful of times. No antigen is known for it. The input lacks base qualities; no much larger clone sits a single base away.

Libraries were constructed by 5' RACE. Data came from an Illumina HiSeq 2500. A second roughly 6 to 12 cycle PCR used a sample-barcoded 5' primer and a J-beta primer mix. A unique molecular identifier was introduced onto each TCR beta cDNA molecule by a template-switch 5' adaptor carrying 12 random nucleotides. At least 3 million CDR3-containing paired-end reads were obtained from each sample. The Mint cDNA synthesis kit, primed by a TRBC-specific oligonucleotide, was used to synthesize first-strand cDNA from all RNA. All cDNA was treated with uracil-DNA glycosylase and then went through a first 18-cycle PCR with the universal primers M1SS and BC2_uni_R. For the original study's pipeline: Normalization of each sample was performed by random selection of 1 million high-quality reads, each carrying a distinct molecular identifier. Instead of being binned into consensus sequences, reads with shared molecular identifiers were discarded. CDR3 identification, clonotype clustering and error correction used MiTCR with a Q25 quality threshold and the strictest error-elimination algorithm. A nonparametric unseen species model using Euler transformation provided a lower-bound estimate of total TCR beta diversity. TCRdb handled the public reads itself, with Q25 trimming in fastp and clone calling in MiXCR, and kept productive beta chains. Rows matching on CDR3 protein sequence are summarized as one entry with the most common DNA and genes. The V and J calls and clone size are TCRdb's, not the authors'. For this sample there are hundreds of thousands of distinct CDR3 sequences; less than 35% appear just once. Together, the top ten hold 15% to 17% of the sample.

The rearrangement combines TRBV28 with TRBJ1-1; 9 middle bases align to TRBD1. This TCR was sampled from an elderly woman in good health. The specimen sequenced was blood. The nucleotide sequence is given as TGTGCCAGCACCGCAGGACAGGGGTACACTGAAGCTTTCTTT. This is translated as CASTAGQGYTEAFF.